This T cell receptor (beta chain) was sequenced for a study of CD8 T cells in Susac syndrome. This clonotype appeared a few times. Sequencing of TCR beta was performed on blood CD8+ T cells and on blood CD4+ T cells. In the multiple sclerosis control group, patients were treatment-naive and had stable or active relapsing-remitting disease. While CD8+ and CD4+ T cells were isolated negatively, TEMRA cells were enriched by FACS. Trimming stripped 6 bases from V and 8 bases from J, with 17 bases between. CDR3 length equals 14 residues. Germline V gives CDR1 MNHNS, CDR2 SASEGT. Random hexamers primed reverse transcription of roughly 0.5 to 1 ug RNA. Amplification of TCR beta CDR3 across 54 Vbeta and 13 Jbeta was performed with immunoSEQ multiplex PCR. TCRdb passed the immunoSEQ multiplex PCR reads through MiXCR, listing each CDR3 protein once. The table lists 330,000 or so distinct CDR3 sequences, about 82% of them singletons, with around 0.21% in the top ten.

Sequenced sample: CD8+ T cells from PBMCs. The clonotype was recovered from a human donor with multiple sclerosis. This rearrangement joins TRBV6-1 to TRBJ1-3; D is possibly TRBD1 (5 bases). CDR3 residues: CASSIGTGGYTIYF. CDR3 in DNA: TGTGCCAGCAGCATTGGAACAGGAGGATACACCATATATTTT.